The next 28 T cell receptor beta chains were all read from a single sample in a study of T-cell memory formation after mild COVID-19. TCRdb processed the 5' RACE reads anew with MiXCR; each CDR3 protein has one entry. The table shows 400,000 or so distinct CDR3 sequences, with 20% occurring only once. Material: PBMCs or a T cell subset sorted from them (not recorded which). The receptor set was obtained from an adult woman who had mild COVID-19 (a few samples of this study predate the infection). Cell type and time point are not known.

This clonotype was counted a few times. This rearrangement joins TRBV7-3 to TRBJ2-1; 7 nucleotides line up with TRBD2. The germline V gene encodes CDR1 SGHTA and CDR2 FQGTGA. CDR3 length: 14 residues. V dropped 7 bases and J dropped 8; count of bases not matched to a gene: 11. This CDR3 is CASNPGEGSDEQFF. DNA for the CDR3: TGTGCCAGCAACCCTGGGGAGGGCAGCGATGAGCAGTTCTTC. The full variable domain, rest sourced from reference TRBV7-3 and TRBJ2-1, is GAGVSQTPSNKVTEKGKYVELRCDPISGHTALYWYRQSLGQGPEFLIYFQGTGAADDSGLPNDRFFAVRPEGSVSTLKIQRTERGDSAVYLCASNPGEGSDEQFFGPGTRLTVL.

The V and J genes are TRBV11-1 and TRBJ1-1; no definite D call. This CDR3 contains 13 residues. The V end was cut by 7 bases, the J end by 2 bases, with 11 bases between. Germline loops: CDR1 SGHAT, CDR2 FQDESV (reference sequence). The CDR3: CASTTQTNTEAFF. CDR3 nucleotide sequence: TGTGCCAGCACAACTCAAACAAACACTGAAGCTTTCTTT.

V is TRBV4-3 and J is TRBJ2-1; the D gene is possibly TRBD2 (6 bases). The V and J ends lost 0 bases and 8 bases respectively, with 11 bases between them. The CDR3 is 14 amino acids. Germline CDR1 is LGHNA and CDR2 is YSLEER. In DNA, the CDR3 is TGCGCCAGCAGCCAAGATGGAGGGAGTTATGAGCAGTTCTTC. Translating it yields CASSQDGGSYEQFF.

This clonotype was recorded a few times. V is TRBV7-2 and J is TRBJ2-4; D possibly corresponds to TRBD2 (5 bases). Deletions cut 5 bases from V and 8 bases from J, with 13 bases between. Germline assignment: CDR1 SGHTA and CDR2 FQGNSA. The CDR3 has 13 amino acids. CDR3 coding DNA: TGTGCCAGCAGCCCGTCGACTATCCACATTCAGTACTTC. Its protein product is CASSPSTIHIQYF.

This clonotype has ten or more counts. The V and J genes are TRBV12-3 or TRBV12-4 and TRBJ2-3; the D gene is possibly TRBD2 (7 bases). The ends were cut back, 4 bases at V and 5 bases at J, with 22 bases in the middle. This CDR3 has 17 amino acids. CDR3 amino acids: CASSSSGGTGGGDTQYF. DNA for the CDR3: TGTGCCAGCAGTTCATCGGGGGGAACTGGAGGGGGAGATACGCAGTATTTT.

Ten or more counts support this clonotype. The chain recombines TRBV7-2 with TRBJ1-2; D unclear. Germline V gives CDR1 SGHTA, CDR2 FQGNSA. CDR3 length: 13 amino acids. V was trimmed by 3 bases and J by 0 bases, leaving 5 bases between them. This chain's CDR3 is CASSFTTNYGYTF. The DNA of the CDR3 is TGTGCCAGCAGCTTCACTACTAACTATGGCTACACCTTC.

In its sample, this clonotype was seen a few times. The V call is TRBV12-3 or TRBV12-4, the J call TRBJ1-1; D gene uncertain. The CDR3 runs 12 residues. V was shortened by 5 bases and J by 11 bases, with 15 bases between the two germline ends. CDR3 sequence: CASSPGRGGAFF. In nucleotides, the CDR3 is TGTGCCAGCAGTCCGGGCCGCGGCGGTGCTTTCTTT.

The gene calls are TRBV11-2 and TRBJ2-2; D not resolved. V was cut by 3 bases and J by 1 base, with 12 bases left in between. CDR1 and CDR2 (germline): SGHAT, FQNNGV. CDR3 length: 16 residues. The CDR3 DNA follows: TGTGCCAGCAGCTTCGGACCGTTAATGAACACCGGGGAGCTGTTTTTT. This codes for CASSFGPLMNTGELFF.

The chain is built from TRBV4-1 and TRBJ2-1; TRBD2 agrees at 12 bases. The CDR3 has 15 residues. J gave up 7 bases and V 4 bases, and 5 bases lay outside the gene matches. CDR1 and CDR2 from the germline V gene are MGHRA and YSYEKL. The chain's CDR3 is CASSPLAGGRNEQFF. The CDR3 bases are TGCGCCAGCAGCCCTCTAGCGGGAGGGCGGAATGAGCAGTTCTTC.

The chain is built from TRBV24-1 and TRBJ1-2; a weak D match, TRBD1 (5 bases). CDR1 and CDR2 (germline): KGHDR, SFDVKD. The CDR3 covers 12 residues. The V and J ends lost 6 bases and 5 bases respectively, with 9 bases between them. The CDR3 region has the DNA TGTGCCACCAGTACGGGGGGATATGGCTACACCTTC. It translates to CATSTGGYGYTF.

This sequence joins TRBV7-8 and TRBJ2-3, with TRBD2 identical over 8 bases. The CDR3 is 15 amino acids. After removal of 5 bases from V and 3 bases from J, the junction contained 7 bases not matched to a gene. The germline CDR1 and CDR2 sequences are SGHVS and FQNEAQ. For the CDR3, the DNA is TGTGCCAGCAGCCCTCCGGGACTAGAGACAGATACGCAGTATTTT. Translated: CASSPPGLETDTQYF.

J is TRBJ2-5 and V is TRBV5-1; 8 bases fit TRBD2. Germline loops: CDR1 SGHRS, CDR2 YFSETQ. This CDR3 is built from 16 residues. Trimming took 3 bases from V and 8 from J; bases not matched to a gene: 15. The CDR3 DNA reads TGCGCCAGCAGCTCGCCGGTTAGCGGGGATCAAGTCACCCAGTACTTC. Its protein product is CASSSPVSGDQVTQYF.

The chain links TRBV7-2 to TRBJ1-2; the D is unclear. Trimming shortened V by 5 bases and J by 13 bases, and 8 bases separated the two germline ends. Germline loops: CDR1 SGHTA, CDR2 FQGNSA. This CDR3 has 9 amino acids. The CDR3 region is CASSPDSTF. CDR3 bases: TGTGCCAGCAGCCCCGACTCCACCTTC.

This clonotype was observed a few times. The J gene is TRBJ2-3, the V gene TRBV12-3 or TRBV12-4; D is unresolved. Trimming shortened V by 6 bases and J by 5 bases, and 15 bases separated the two germline ends. This CDR3 spans 14 amino acids. The CDR3 spells CASRYSGAVDTQYF. The CDR3 coding sequence is TGTGCCAGCAGGTACTCAGGCGCCGTAGATACGCAGTATTTT.

The chain joins TRBV5-1 to TRBJ1-1; D perhaps matches TRBD1 (6 bases). Germline assignment: CDR1 SGHRS and CDR2 YFSETQ. The germline V and J ends were trimmed by 4 bases and 6 bases, with 10 bases remaining between them. This CDR3 has 12 amino acids. CDR3 amino acids: CASSPDSSEAFF. The CDR3 bases are TGCGCCAGCAGCCCGGACAGCTCTGAAGCTTTCTTT.

This clonotype was detected only a few times. The chain combines TRBV5-5 with TRBJ2-1; possible D gene TRBD2, 5 bases. Trimming removed 2 bases at V and 5 bases at J, with 14 bases between. The CDR3 loop spans 15 amino acids. Germline assignment: CDR1 SGHKS and CDR2 YYEKEE (reference sequence). The CDR3 protein is CASSLRASRHNEQFF. CDR3 sequence (DNA): TGTGCCAGCAGCTTAAGGGCTAGCAGACACAATGAGCAGTTCTTC.

The chain is built from TRBV19 and TRBJ2-1; no clear D gene. The CDR3 extends over 13 amino acids. Germline CDR1 is LNHDA and CDR2 is SQIVND (reference sequence). The V and J ends lost 1 base and 7 bases respectively, with 8 bases between them. As DNA, the CDR3 is TGTGCCAGTAGTATAGGGTTGGGAAATGAGCAGTTCTTC. This codes for CASSIGLGNEQFF.

This sequence joins TRBV12-3 or TRBV12-4 and TRBJ2-5; TRBD1 matches at 9 bases. The CDR3 covers 14 residues. Unmatched junction bases numbered 6, after V lost 5 bases and J lost 5 bases. The CDR3 region is CASSHRGRGETQYF. CDR3 coding DNA: TGTGCCAGCAGTCACAGGGGGCGAGGGGAGACCCAGTACTTC.

On this clonotype itself: A read error may produce the germline difference seen at one junction end. The chain couples TRBV7-2 to TRBJ2-1, with no clear D. Germline CDR1 SGHTA, CDR2 FQGNSA. The CDR3 is made up of 14 amino acids. This chain's CDR3 is CASSPRSHYNEQLF. DNA of the CDR3: TGTGCCAGCAGCCCTAGGAGCCACTACAATGAGCAGTTATTC.

This clonotype has only a few counts. This rearrangement joins TRBV15 to TRBJ2-7, with no clear D. The length of the CDR3 is 13 residues. Germline CDR1 and CDR2: LNHNV and YYDKDF (reference sequence). V lost 1 base and J 6 bases, leaving 10 bases between the germline ends. The CDR3 bases are TGTGCCACCAGCAGAGTCCGGGTTTCCGAGCAGTACTTC. The encoded protein is CATSRVRVSEQYF.

The chain is built from TRBV30 and TRBJ2-7; 9 nucleotides match TRBD1. Germline V gene data show CDR1 as GTSNPN and CDR2 as SVGIG (reference sequence). V trimming: 2 bases; J trimming: 3 bases; junction bases outside the gene matches: 8. The CDR3 length is 15 residues. The chain's CDR3 is CAWSFAGTGSYEQYF. For the CDR3, the DNA is TGTGCCTGGAGTTTCGCCGGGACAGGGAGCTACGAGCAGTACTTC.

This clonotype has a count of ten or more. This rearrangement joins TRBV19 to TRBJ2-3; D gene uncertain. Trimming stripped 6 bases from V and 1 base from J, with 8 bases between. Germline lookup yields CDR1 LNHDA and CDR2 SQIVND (reference sequence). The CDR3 sequence is 13 residues long. The CDR3, as DNA: TGTGCCAGTAGCGGTTTTCGCACAGATACGCAGTATTTT. The encoded protein is CASSGFRTDTQYF.

This chain links TRBV11-2 with TRBJ2-7; D unclear. Germline CDR1 reads SGHAT; CDR2 reads FQNNGV. The CDR3 length is 16 residues. The V gene lost 5 bases and the J gene lost 2 bases, with 19 bases spanning the gap. This CDR3 reads CASSPWKVPPTYEQYF. CDR3 coding DNA: TGTGCCAGCAGCCCTTGGAAGGTTCCCCCCACCTACGAGCAGTACTTC.

This rearrangement joins TRBV5-1 to TRBJ2-1, with 12 bases fitting TRBD2. The CDR3 sequence is 16 residues long. CDR1 and CDR2 (germline): SGHRS, YFSETQ. Trimming took 3 bases from V and 5 from J; bases not matched to a gene: 6. The CDR3 DNA sequence: TGCGCCAGCAGCTCCTGGACTAGCGGGGCAAACAATGAGCAGTTCTTC. This sequence encodes CASSSWTSGANNEQFF.

The J gene is TRBJ1-2, the V gene TRBV29-1; D ambiguous. In germline, CDR1 is SQVTM, CDR2 ANQGSEA. The V end was cut by 4 bases, the J end by 7 bases, with 13 bases between. CDR3 size: 12 residues. The CDR3 loop reads CSVAEGLGGYTF. The CDR3 nucleotides are TGCAGCGTTGCAGAGGGTTTAGGTGGCTACACCTTC.

This clonotype was observed a handful of times. The V call is TRBV29-1, the J call TRBJ2-1; a possible D gene is TRBD2 (6 bases). Per the germline V gene, CDR1 is SQVTM and CDR2 is ANQGSEA. The length of the CDR3 is 13 residues. Trimming pared 6 bases from V and 5 bases from J, leaving 14 bases between. The CDR3 is CSVGVERDNEQFF. The DNA for the CDR3 is TGCAGCGTAGGTGTAGAGCGGGACAATGAGCAGTTCTTC.

There are a few counts of this clonotype. This chain uses TRBV29-1 with TRBJ2-1; TRBD2 aligns across 8 bases. Germline values: CDR1 SQVTM, CDR2 ANQGSEA. The junction had 9 bases not matched to a gene; V was cut back by 5 bases and J by 6 bases. The CDR3 is 14 residues long. The CDR3: CSVSRLALLNEQFF. The CDR3 region has the DNA TGCAGCGTTAGTCGACTAGCGTTACTCAATGAGCAGTTCTTC.

CDR3 sequence reads: CASSPQRGNYEQYF. The CDR3 DNA is TGTGCCAGCTCACCTCAGCGGGGGAACTACGAGCAGTACTTC. The chain couples TRBV18 to TRBJ2-7, with 8 bases fitting TRBD2. Per the germline V gene, CDR1 is KGHSH and CDR2 is LQKENI. CDR3 length: 14 amino acids. J gave up 3 bases and V 3 bases, and 4 bases lay outside the gene matches.